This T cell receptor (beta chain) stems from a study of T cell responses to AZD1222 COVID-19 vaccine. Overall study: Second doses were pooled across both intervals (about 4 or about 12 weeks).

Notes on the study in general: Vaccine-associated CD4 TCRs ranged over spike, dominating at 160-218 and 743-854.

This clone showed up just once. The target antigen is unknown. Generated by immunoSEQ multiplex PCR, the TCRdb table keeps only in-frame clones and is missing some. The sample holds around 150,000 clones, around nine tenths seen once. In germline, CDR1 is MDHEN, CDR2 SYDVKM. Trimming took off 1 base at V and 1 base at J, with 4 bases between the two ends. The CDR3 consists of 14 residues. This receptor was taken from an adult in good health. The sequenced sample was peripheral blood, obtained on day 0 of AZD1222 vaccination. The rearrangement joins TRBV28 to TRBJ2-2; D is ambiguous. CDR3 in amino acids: CASSLSGNTGELFF. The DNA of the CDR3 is TGTGCCAGCAGTTTATCAGGGAACACCGGGGAGCTGTTTTTT. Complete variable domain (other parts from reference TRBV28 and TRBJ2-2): DVKVTQSSRYLVKRTGEKVFLECVQDMDHENMFWYRQDPGLGLRLIYFSYDVKMKEKGDIPEGYSVSREKKERFSLILESASTNQTSMYLCASSLSGNTGELFFGEGSRLTVL.